This T cell receptor beta chain was sequenced in a study of breast tumors, draining lymph nodes, adjacent tissues. Study-wide results and limits: That most tumor T cells come from lymph nodes remained unproven. Tumors had less TCR diversity than lymph nodes, more than nontumor tissue. Luminal-like breast cancer showed significantly higher tumor–nontumor repertoire similarity than basal-like.

Comment on this clonotype: Its antigen is not known.

CDR1 is SSHAT, CDR2 FNYEAQ, per germline (reference sequence). V shed 5 bases and J shed 2 bases, with 13 bases lying between them. The CDR3 runs to 14 residues. TCRdb itself ran the multiplex PCR reads through MiXCR, one entry per CDR3 protein. Here the sample spans about 20,000 distinct CDR3 sequences, 32% being singletons. The gene calls are TRBV7-7 and TRBJ2-7, with D maybe TRBD2 (6 bases). The clonotype was recovered from a female donor with breast cancer. Some clones in this sample may be carry-over from other donors' samples. Sequenced: breast tumor tissue. The CDR3, as DNA: TGTGCCAGCAGCCCGGGACTGGGTGCCTACGAGCAGTACTTC. Residues: CASSPGLGAYEQYF.